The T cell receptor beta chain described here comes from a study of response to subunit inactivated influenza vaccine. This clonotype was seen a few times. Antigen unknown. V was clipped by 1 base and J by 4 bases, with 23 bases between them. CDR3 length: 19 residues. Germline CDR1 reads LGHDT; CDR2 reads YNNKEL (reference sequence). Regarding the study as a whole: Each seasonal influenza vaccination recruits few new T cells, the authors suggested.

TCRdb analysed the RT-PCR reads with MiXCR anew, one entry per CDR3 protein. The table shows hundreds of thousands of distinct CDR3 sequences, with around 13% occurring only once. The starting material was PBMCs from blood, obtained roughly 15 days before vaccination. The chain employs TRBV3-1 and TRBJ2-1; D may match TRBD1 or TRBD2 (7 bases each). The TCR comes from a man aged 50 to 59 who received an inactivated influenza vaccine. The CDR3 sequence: CASSQGAGQRGRGYNEQFF. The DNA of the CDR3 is TGTGCCAGCAGCCAAGGCGCGGGACAGCGGGGCCGAGGGTACAATGAGCAGTTCTTC.